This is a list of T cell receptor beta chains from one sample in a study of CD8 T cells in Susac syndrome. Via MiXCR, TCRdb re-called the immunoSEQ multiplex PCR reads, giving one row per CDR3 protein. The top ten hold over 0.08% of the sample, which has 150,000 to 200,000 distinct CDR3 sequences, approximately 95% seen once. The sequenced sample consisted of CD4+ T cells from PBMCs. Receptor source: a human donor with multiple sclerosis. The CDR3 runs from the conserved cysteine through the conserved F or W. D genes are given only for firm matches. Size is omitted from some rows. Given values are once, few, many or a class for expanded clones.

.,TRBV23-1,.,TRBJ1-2,TGCGCCAGCTCGGACAGTGTATATGGCTACACCTTC,CASSDSVYGYTF
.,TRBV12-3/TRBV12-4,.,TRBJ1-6,TGTGCCAGCAGTTTTGGTGGTAGCTCCTATAATTCACCCCTCCACTTT,CASSFGGSSYNSPLHF
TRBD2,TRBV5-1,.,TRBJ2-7,TGCGCCAGCAGCTCCTTTCTAGCGGGAGGGCGGTACGAGCAGTACTTC,CASSSFLAGGRYEQYF
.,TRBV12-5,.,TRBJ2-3,TGTGCTAGTGGTTTGTCAGATACGCAGTATTTT,CASGLSDTQYF
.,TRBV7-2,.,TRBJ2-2,TGTGCCAGCAGCTTAGTCGGGGGAGTAGAGGCCGGGGAGCTGTTTTTT,CASSLVGGVEAGELFF
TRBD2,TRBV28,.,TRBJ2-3,TGTGCCAGCAGCATGGGGGGGGTTAGCACAGATACGCAGTATTTT,CASSMGGVSTDTQYF
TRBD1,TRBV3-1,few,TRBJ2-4,TGTGCCAGCAGCCAAGATCAGCAGGGACAGACTCTGTACTTC,CASSQDQQGQTLYF
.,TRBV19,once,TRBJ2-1,TGTGCCAGTAGTCGGGCAGGGGATTCCTACAATGAGCAGTTCTTC,CASSRAGDSYNEQFF
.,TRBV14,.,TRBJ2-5,TGTGCCAGCAGCCAAAGCTTGGAGACCCAGTACTTC,CASSQSLETQYF
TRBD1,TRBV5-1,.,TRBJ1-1,TGCGCCAGCAGCTTTACACGACAGGGGGACACTGAAGCTTTCTTT,CASSFTRQGDTEAFF
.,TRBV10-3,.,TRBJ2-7,TGTGCCATCAGTGACACGTCCTACGAGCAGTACTTC,CAISDTSYEQYF
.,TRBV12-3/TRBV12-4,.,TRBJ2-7,TGTGCCAGCAGTTTACCCGCCTACGAGCAGTACTTC,CASSLPAYEQYF
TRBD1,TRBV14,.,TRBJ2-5,TGTGCCAGCAGCCAAGTAGGAACAGGGGGAAAGACCCAGTACTTC,CASSQVGTGGKTQYF
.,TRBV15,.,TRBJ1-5,TGTGCCACCAGCAGACTCGAGGGCAATCAGCCCCAGCATTTT,CATSRLEGNQPQHF
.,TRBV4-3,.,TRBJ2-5,TGCGCCAGCAGCCAAGATACCGACGGGCCGGGGACCCAGTACTTC,CASSQDTDGPGTQYF
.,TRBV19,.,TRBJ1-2,TGTGCCTCATGGGTTGGGGGTCATGGCTACACCTTC,CASWVGGHGYTF
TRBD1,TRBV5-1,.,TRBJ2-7,TGCGCCAGCAGCTTGGGGGACAGATCCTACGAGCAGTACTTC,CASSLGDRSYEQYF
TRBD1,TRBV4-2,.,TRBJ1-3,TGTGCCAGCAGCCATGCCAGGGGGACTGGAAACACCATATATTTT,CASSHARGTGNTIYF
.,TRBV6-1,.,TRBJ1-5,TGTGCCAGCAGTGAACTCGGTGGCAATCAGCCCCAGCATTTT,CASSELGGNQPQHF
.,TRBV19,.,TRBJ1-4,TGTGCCAGTAGTCGACAGGAGGTAACTAATGAAAAACTGTTTTTT,CASSRQEVTNEKLFF
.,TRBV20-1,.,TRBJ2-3,TGCAGTGCTAGAGGGACACGAAGCACAGATACGCAGTATTTT,CSARGTRSTDTQYF
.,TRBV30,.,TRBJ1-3,TGTGCCTGGAGTATGTGGTGGGACTCTGGAAACACCATATATTTT,CAWSMWWDSGNTIYF
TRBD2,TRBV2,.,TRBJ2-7,TGTGCCAGCAGAAAAGAACTGGCAGGGACTAACGAGCAGTACTTC,CASRKELAGTNEQYF
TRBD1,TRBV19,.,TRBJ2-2,TGTGCCAGTACCACAGGGGGCCTGAACACCGGGGAGCTGTTTTTT,CASTTGGLNTGELFF
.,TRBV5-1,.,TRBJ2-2,TGCGCCAGCAGCTTGGTTGCCGGGAATGGCGGGGAGCTGTTTTTT,CASSLVAGNGGELFF
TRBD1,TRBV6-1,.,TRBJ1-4,TGTGCCAGCAGTTTCGGACAGGGCGCAAATGAAAAACTGTTTTTT,CASSFGQGANEKLFF
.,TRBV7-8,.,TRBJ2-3,TGTGCCAGCAGCCACGGGGCTCCCCTGTTGGATACGCAGTATTTT,CASSHGAPLLDTQYF
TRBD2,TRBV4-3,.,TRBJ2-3,TGCGCCAGCAGCCAAGATGGCCCGGGAACGGGAGGGCCCAATACGCAGTATTTT,CASSQDGPGTGGPNTQYF
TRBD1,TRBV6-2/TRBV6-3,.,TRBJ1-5,TGTGCCAGCAGCAGGGGACAGGGCGACCTGAGCAATCAGCCCCAGCATTTT,CASSRGQGDLSNQPQHF
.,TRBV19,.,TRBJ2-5,TGTGCCAGTAGCAACCCCGGACACTCTCAAGAGACCCAGTACTTC,CASSNPGHSQETQYF
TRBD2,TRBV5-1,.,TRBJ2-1,TGCGCCAGCAGCCCGGGACTAGCGGCAAGCTCCTACAATGAGCAGTTCTTC,CASSPGLAASSYNEQFF
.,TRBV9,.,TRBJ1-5,TGTGCCAGCAGCGTAGACGCAGGGACGGGGCAGCCCCAGCATTTT,CASSVDAGTGQPQHF
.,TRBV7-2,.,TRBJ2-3,TGTGCCAGCAGCCAGGGGAGGCCTAGCGGCACAGATACGCAGTATTTT,CASSQGRPSGTDTQYF